This T cell receptor (beta chain) was obtained from a study of blood T cell repertoires in COVID-19. Study-wide background: Nucleic acid was either cDNA or gDNA, and it came from T cells, B-cell-depleted T cells, or PBMCs.

Original processing notes: From reference gene primer amplification, estimates of nucleated cell counts were derived. Generated by immunoSEQ multiplex PCR, the TCRdb table keeps only in-frame clones and is missing some. V, J and clone size reflect that table, while D and trimming were determined from the DNA. Among about 260,000 clones, 90% were seen once, and the ten largest hold 3.7%. Germline values: CDR1 SGHRS, CDR2 YFSETQ. The V and J ends lost 1 base and 4 bases respectively, with 9 bases between them. This CDR3 region has 15 residues. The receptor's source is a woman aged 35 to 49 with acute or convalescent COVID-19. V usage is TRBV5-1 and J usage is TRBJ2-6; the D is unclear. The sequenced sample was peripheral blood. The CDR3 DNA is TGCGCCAGCAGCTTGATGAGTACCGGGGCCAACGTCCTGACTTTC. Translating it yields CASSLMSTGANVLTF.